One TCR beta chain is described in this entry. Its antigen is undetermined. CDR1 is ENHRY and CDR2 is SYGVKD in the germline V gene. This CDR3 spans 16 amino acids. Trimming removed 5 bases from V and 4 bases from J, with 19 bases in between. These data originate in a study of OX40 agonist ivuxolimab in advanced cancers. Turning to the study itself: Every 2 weeks, patients received ivuxolimab intravenously, dosed at 0.01 to 10 mg/kg. Males comprised about 84% of the group, whose mean age was approximately 60 years (range 23 to 79). Study-level results: CD4+ and CD8+ T cells in blood underwent clonal expansion by week 6 at 0.1 to 3.0 mg/kg. The authors also found low normalized T-cell clonal expansion in some nonresponders.

The assay was immunoSEQ multiplex PCR, and TCRdb's table has in-frame clones only and misses some. Among 73,000 or so clones, approximately 90% were seen once, and the ten largest hold 0.44%. This chain links TRBV10-3 with TRBJ2-3; the D call may be TRBD1 or TRBD2 (5 bases each). This sample comprised CD4+ or CD8+ T cells sorted from blood, obtained in a trial of the OX40 agonist ivuxolimab. The TCR comes from an adult with an advanced solid tumor such as melanoma, head and neck, liver or kidney cancer. The CDR3 DNA is TGTGCCATCAGTCTTTTTGGGAGTGGGGGAGCAGATACGCAGTATTTT. Protein sequence: CAISLFGSGGADTQYF.